This TCR beta chain was retrieved from a study of shared clonotypes between healthy human individuals. The protocol was immunoSEQ multiplex PCR, while the TCRdb copy is restricted to in-frame clones and leaves out a portion. The table has around 2.5 million clones, more than 85% seen once; the top ten hold 0.35% to 0.45%. Concerning this clone itself: Its antigen is not identified.

All donors were healthy HIV-negative adults lacking recent acute infections or vaccinations. Regarding the study as a whole: Represented genetic and exposure-history diversity was restricted by having few donors. Some clonotypes were shared by all four sorted-subset donors, while others were not shared. The non-shared ones had lower generation probabilities than the shared ones. Blood was the sole source, and tissue repertoires probably differ.

This sequence originates from a man aged 18 to 29 in good health. Some clones in this sample may be carry-over from other donors' samples. Sequencing was performed on naive CD4+ T cells from PBMCs. Subset denoted: CD45RA+ positively selected.

The CDR3 nucleotides read TGTGCCAGCAGTGAGGGAGCGTTGGGTTCCTACGAGCAGTACTTC. Translated, it gives CASSEGALGSYEQYF. V and J are TRBV7-9 and TRBJ2-7; possibly TRBD2 for D (5 bases). The germline CDR1 and CDR2 sequences are SEHNR and FQNEAQ (reference sequence). V was cut by 6 bases and J by 1 base, with 16 bases left in between. The CDR3 runs to 15 residues.